This T cell receptor (beta chain) is drawn from a study of blood T cell repertoires in COVID-19. Study overall: The samples span acute and convalescent COVID-19 from the United States, Italy and Spain. In each case, the material was cDNA or gDNA derived from T cells, B-cell-depleted T cells, or PBMCs.

The CDR3 length is 13 residues. In the original analysis: Reference gene primer amplification gave estimated nucleated cell counts. Using immunoSEQ multiplex PCR, the repertoire was profiled, and TCRdb retains in-frame clones only, with some absent. V and J calls and clone size come straight from that table; D and trimming were deduced from the DNA. The sample shows 75,000 to 80,000 clones, around 91% of them seen only once. The clonotype originates from a human donor in a cohort sampled during active COVID-19. Material: peripheral blood. This sequence joins TRBV21-1 and TRBJ2-1; the table's D call, TRBD1, has no DNA check behind it. TRBV21-1 is flagged as a pseudogene. In nucleotides, the CDR3 is TGTGCCAGCAGCCAGGGGCGGGTTAATGAGCAGTTCTTC. Translated, it gives CASSQGRVNEQFF.